A single T cell receptor beta chain is shown here with its context. Antigen unknown. This CDR3 is 13 amino acids long. V gave up 6 bases and J gave up 4 bases, with 12 bases separating them. Germline loops: CDR1 LNHDA, CDR2 SQIVND (reference sequence). This specimen belongs to a study of cytomegalovirus exposure and HLA in healthy donors. General study findings and limits: Accurate predictions that matched the HLA-A and HLA-B alleles of most subjects were reportedly made from TCR beta sequences. The classifier reportedly diagnosed cytomegalovirus status with high specificity and sensitivity. A few V segments could not be told apart, such as TRBV6-2 and TRBV6-3, and were left out.

It was with 60 Vbeta and 13 Jbeta primers that the PCR ran. Assay used: immunoSEQ multiplex PCR; TCRdb lists only in-frame clones, some missing. The profile shows around 200,000 clones, about 80% of them singletons. This sequence joins TRBV19 and TRBJ1-1; no clear D. The receptor was derived from a woman in her twenties or thirties in good health and CMV-seropositive. The sequencing input was PBMCs. For the CDR3, the DNA is TGTGCCAGTAGCCAGAACCGCGGCACTGAAGCTTTCTTT. Translation gives CASSQNRGTEAFF.